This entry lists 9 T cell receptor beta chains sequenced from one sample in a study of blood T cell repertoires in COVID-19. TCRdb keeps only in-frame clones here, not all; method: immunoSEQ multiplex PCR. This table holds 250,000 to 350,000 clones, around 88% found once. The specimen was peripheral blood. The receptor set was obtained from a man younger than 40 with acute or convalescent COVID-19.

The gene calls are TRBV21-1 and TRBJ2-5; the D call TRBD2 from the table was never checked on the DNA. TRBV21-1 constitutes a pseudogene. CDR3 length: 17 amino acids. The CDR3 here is CASSKLPTSGGIETQYF. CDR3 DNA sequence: TGTGCCAGCAGCAAACTCCCCACTAGCGGGGGGATAGAGACCCAGTACTTC.

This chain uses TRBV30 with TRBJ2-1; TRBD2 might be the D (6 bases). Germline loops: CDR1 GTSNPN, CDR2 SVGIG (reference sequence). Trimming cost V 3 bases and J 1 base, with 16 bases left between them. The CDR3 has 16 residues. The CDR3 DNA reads TGTGCCTGGAGGGGACGACTAGTGGGGTCCTACAATGAGCAGTTCTTC. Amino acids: CAWRGRLVGSYNEQFF.

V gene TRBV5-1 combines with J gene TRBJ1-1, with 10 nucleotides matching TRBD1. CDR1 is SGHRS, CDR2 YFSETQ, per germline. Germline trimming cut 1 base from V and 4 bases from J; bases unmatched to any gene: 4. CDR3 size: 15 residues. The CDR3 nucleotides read TGCGCCAGCAGCTTGAGGGACAGGGGAGGCACTGAAGCTTTCTTT. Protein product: CASSLRDRGGTEAFF.

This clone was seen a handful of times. CDR3 amino acids: CASSRMSGTGGGGYTF. CDR3 nucleotide sequence: TGTGCCAGCAGCAGGATGTCCGGGACAGGGGGCGGAGGCTACACCTTC. The chain uses TRBV5-4 and TRBJ1-2, with 12 nucleotides matching TRBD1. The J segment lost 8 bases and the V segment lost 4 bases, leaving 12 bases of the junction unmatched. From germline, CDR1 is SGHNT and CDR2 YYREEE (reference sequence). CDR3 length equals 16 residues.

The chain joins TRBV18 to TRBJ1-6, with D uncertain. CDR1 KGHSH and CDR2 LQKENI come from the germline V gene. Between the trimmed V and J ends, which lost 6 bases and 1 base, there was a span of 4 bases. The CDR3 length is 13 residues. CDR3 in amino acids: CASSRSYNSPLHF. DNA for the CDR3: TGTGCCAGCTCGAGATCCTATAATTCACCCCTCCACTTT.

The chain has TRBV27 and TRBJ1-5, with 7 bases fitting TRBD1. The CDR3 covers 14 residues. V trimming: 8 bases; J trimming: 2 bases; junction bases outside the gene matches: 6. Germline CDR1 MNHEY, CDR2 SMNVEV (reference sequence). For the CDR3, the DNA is TGTGCCAGCGGCGCCAGGGGGGGCAATCAGCCCCAGCATTTT. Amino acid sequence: CASGARGGNQPQHF.

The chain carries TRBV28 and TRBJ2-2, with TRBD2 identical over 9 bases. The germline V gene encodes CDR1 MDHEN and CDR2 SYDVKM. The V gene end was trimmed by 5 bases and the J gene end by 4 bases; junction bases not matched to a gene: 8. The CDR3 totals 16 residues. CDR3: CASSPPGLAGTGELFF. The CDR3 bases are TGTGCCAGCAGTCCCCCGGGACTAGCTGGCACCGGGGAGCTGTTTTTT.

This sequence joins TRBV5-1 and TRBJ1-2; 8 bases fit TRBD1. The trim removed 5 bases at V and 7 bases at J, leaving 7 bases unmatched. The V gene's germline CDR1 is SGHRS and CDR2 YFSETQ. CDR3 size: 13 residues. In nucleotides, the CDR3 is TGCGCCAGCAGACTGGACAGGGCTGCTGGCTACACCTTC. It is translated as CASRLDRAAGYTF.

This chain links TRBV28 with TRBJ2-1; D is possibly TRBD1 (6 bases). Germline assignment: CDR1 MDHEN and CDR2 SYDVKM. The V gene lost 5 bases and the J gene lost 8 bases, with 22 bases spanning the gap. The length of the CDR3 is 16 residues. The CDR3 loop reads CASSSNGQPRVDEQFF. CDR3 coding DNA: TGTGCCAGCAGTAGTAACGGACAGCCTCGGGTGGATGAGCAGTTCTTC.